These 27 T cell receptor beta chains came from one sample sequenced in a study of shared clonotypes between healthy human individuals (dated by TCRdb to 2018 to 2020). CD8 naive samples were obtained by positive selection for CCR7 among CD45RO-negative cells, yielding a CD45RA+CCR7+ population from which TemRA cells were excluded. The library came from the immunoSEQ multiplex PCR assay. TCRdb obtained this table from immuneACCESS and retained in-frame rearrangements with V and J assigned. These tables miss some clones; where compared with another copy, unresolved V genes account for less than half of the shortfall, and the remainder is unexplained. In this sample the table shows approximately 2,000,000 clones, 85% to 95% of which occur a single time. The ten most abundant clones make up around 1.7% of the sample. The sample was naive CD8+ T cells from PBMCs. This specimen's cell subset or site label, interpreted: CD45RA+CCR7+. Source of these receptors: a man aged 18 to 30 in good health. Some clones in this sample may be carry-over from other donors' samples.

A note on this clone: Other DNA sequences in this sample translate to the same CDR3. V gene TRBV29-1 combines with J gene TRBJ2-1, with D possibly matching TRBD1 (5 bases). The ends were cut back, 4 bases at V and 0 bases at J, with 10 bases in the middle. This CDR3 comprises 14 residues. CDR1 and CDR2 from the germline V gene are SQVTM and ANQGSEA. The CDR3 is CSVGGGSSYNEQFF. Written as DNA, the CDR3 is TGCAGCGTTGGGGGCGGAAGCTCCTACAATGAGCAGTTCTTC.

Turning to this clone: This CDR3 is also generated by other DNA sequences in the sample. The rearrangement links TRBV27 to TRBJ2-1, with D unresolved. V gave up 4 bases and J gave up 8 bases, with 9 bases separating them. Germline lookup yields CDR1 MNHEY and CDR2 SMNVEV (reference sequence). The CDR3 consists of 12 residues. CDR3 protein: CASSSTWDEQFF. For the CDR3, the DNA is TGTGCCAGCAGTTCCACCTGGGATGAGCAGTTCTTC.

The chain carries TRBV30 and TRBJ2-5; D ambiguous. The CDR3 runs 15 residues. V shed 2 bases and J shed 4 bases, with 17 bases lying between them. CDR1 and CDR2 from the germline V gene are GTSNPN and SVGIG (reference sequence). The CDR3 sequence is CAWSPDRFLSETQYF. The DNA for the CDR3 is TGTGCCTGGAGTCCGGACCGGTTTCTCTCAGAGACCCAGTACTTC.

V gene TRBV6-4 combines with J gene TRBJ2-7; 10 nucleotides agree with TRBD1. This CDR3 is built from 16 residues. Germline assignment: CDR1 MRHNA and CDR2 SNTAGT. V gave up 6 bases and J gave up 2 bases; unmatched junction bases: 10. This CDR3 is CASSPRPGQGAYEQYF. The CDR3 DNA sequence: TGTGCCAGCAGCCCTCGGCCCGGACAGGGGGCCTACGAGCAGTACTTC.

The V and J genes are TRBV27 and TRBJ2-3, with no clear D. The CDR3 is 11 residues long. Germline lookup yields CDR1 MNHEY and CDR2 SMNVEV (reference sequence). Trimming shortened V by 6 bases and J by 4 bases, and 5 bases separated the two germline ends. The CDR3 loop reads CASRRADTQYF. CDR3 DNA sequence: TGTGCCAGCAGAAGGGCAGATACGCAGTATTTT.

The V and J genes are TRBV11-2 and TRBJ2-1; D might be TRBD1 (5 bases). The CDR3 length is 18 residues. V dropped 5 bases and J dropped 0 bases, with 20 bases sitting between them. Looked up from germline, CDR1 is SGHAT and CDR2 is FQNNGV. CDR3 DNA sequence: TGTGCCAGCAGCCCCACCCCACCAGGGAATCCCTCCTACAATGAGCAGTTCTTC. Translated, it gives CASSPTPPGNPSYNEQFF.

Concerning this clone itself: Other DNA sequences in this sample translate to the same CDR3. The chain joins TRBV5-6 to TRBJ2-7, with 11 nucleotides matching TRBD1. The CDR3 consists of 13 residues. The V segment lost 5 bases and the J segment 4 bases; nucleotides outside the gene matches: 2. The germline V gene encodes CDR1 SGHDT and CDR2 YYEEEE. CDR3 amino acids: CASSWDRGYEQYF. For the CDR3, the DNA is TGTGCCAGCAGTTGGGACAGGGGGTACGAGCAGTACTTC.

This clone has only one observation. The V gene is TRBV6-5, the J gene TRBJ2-5, with TRBD2 identical over 11 bases. Germline V gives CDR1 MNHEY, CDR2 SVGAGI. J gave up 4 bases and V 7 bases, and 8 bases lay outside the gene matches. The CDR3 is made up of 15 amino acids. CDR3 protein: CASNPGLADGETQYF. Written as DNA, the CDR3 is TGTGCCAGCAATCCGGGACTAGCGGATGGAGAGACCCAGTACTTC.

For the CDR3, the DNA is TGCAGCGTTGATTTGGGGGGGAATCAGCCCCAGCATTTT. It specifies CSVDLGGNQPQHF. The chain joins TRBV29-1 to TRBJ1-5, with a weak D call TRBD1 (5 bases). The CDR3 is 13 residues long. The germline gives CDR1 SQVTM, CDR2 ANQGSEA. The V end was cut by 3 bases, the J end by 4 bases, with 10 bases between.

The chain has TRBV5-1 and TRBJ2-2; 9 bases align to TRBD1. Per germline, CDR1 SGHRS and CDR2 YFSETQ. The CDR3 covers 16 residues. With 4 bases clipped from V and 4 bases from J, the junction kept 8 bases outside the gene matches. The CDR3 region has the DNA TGCGCCAGCAGCCCACGGACAGGGGTTAGCACCGGGGAGCTGTTTTTT. Amino acids: CASSPRTGVSTGELFF.

The V and J genes are TRBV5-6 and TRBJ2-1; TRBD2 matches at 14 bases. Per the germline V gene, CDR1 is SGHDT and CDR2 is YYEEEE. CDR3 length: 19 residues. J gave up 8 bases and V 3 bases, and 16 bases lay outside the gene matches. CDR3 protein: CASSSTSGTSGSLVDEQFF. CDR3 bases: TGTGCCAGCAGCTCCACGTCGGGGACTAGCGGGAGCCTAGTCGATGAGCAGTTCTTC.

The CDR3 coding sequence is TGCGCCAGCAGCGTAGCGGGAGTGGGAGAGACCCAGTACTTC. This codes for CASSVAGVGETQYF. The chain recombines TRBV5-1 with TRBJ2-5; TRBD2 matches at 9 bases. Looked up from germline, CDR1 is SGHRS and CDR2 is YFSETQ. Trimming cost V 4 bases and J 4 bases; bases outside gene matches: 5. This CDR3 has 14 residues. Looking up the rest from reference TRBV5-1 and TRBJ2-5 gives the full variable domain: KAGVTQTPRYLIKTRGQQVTLSCSPISGHRSVSWYQQTPGQGLQFLFEYFSETQRNKGNFPGRFSGRQFSNSRSEMNVSTLELGDSALYLCASSVAGVGETQYFGPGTRLLVL.

The V gene is TRBV5-4, the J gene TRBJ1-2; the D is unclear. The CDR3 consists of 13 residues. V lost 3 bases and J lost 5, with 11 bases in between. Germline CDR1 SGHNT, CDR2 YYREEE (reference sequence). The CDR3 spells CASSWGEGYGYTF. The CDR3, as DNA: TGTGCCAGCAGCTGGGGTGAGGGTTATGGCTACACCTTC.

Note on this clone: At the DNA level, this CDR3 is encoded by other sequences in the same sample as well. CDR3 sequence: CASSPPGQGLYGYTF. As DNA, the CDR3 is TGTGCCAGCTCACCCCCGGGTCAGGGCCTCTATGGCTACACCTTC. The V call is TRBV18, the J call TRBJ1-2; weak D call: TRBD1 (5 bases). CDR1 and CDR2 from the germline V gene are KGHSH and LQKENI. The CDR3 has 15 amino acids. V dropped 3 bases and J dropped 4 bases, with 15 bases sitting between them. Full variable domain (outside the CDR3, taken from reference TRBV18 and TRBJ1-2): NAGVMQNPRHLVRRRGQEARLRCSPMKGHSHVYWYRQLPEEGLKFMVYLQKENIIDESGMPKERFSAEFPKEGPSILRIQQVVRGDSAAYFCASSPPGQGLYGYTFGSGTRLTVV.

The genes are TRBV5-1 and TRBJ2-5; tentative D call: TRBD1 (5 bases). The CDR3 runs to 16 residues. Germline CDR1 and CDR2: SGHRS and YFSETQ. Trimming removed 4 bases at V and 5 bases at J, with 21 bases between. The DNA of the CDR3 is TGCGCCAGCAGCGAGGTGGGATATCACTCAGGGGAGACCCAGTACTTC. Translation gives CASSEVGYHSGETQYF.

V usage is TRBV19 and J usage is TRBJ2-7; 7 bases align to TRBD1. The CDR3 is made up of 14 amino acids. The V segment lost 5 bases and the J segment 1 base; nucleotides outside the gene matches: 5. CDR1 is LNHDA and CDR2 is SQIVND in the germline V gene (reference sequence). CDR3 residues: CASSSTGSSYEQYF. In nucleotides, the CDR3 is TGTGCCAGTAGTTCGACAGGGTCATCCTACGAGCAGTACTTC.

The chain carries TRBV11-2 and TRBJ2-7; possibly TRBD1 for D (5 bases). From germline, CDR1 is SGHAT and CDR2 FQNNGV. Trimming shortened V by 4 bases and J by 3 bases, and 16 bases separated the two germline ends. This CDR3 has 15 amino acids. CDR3 sequence: CASSSRGRNNYEQYF. The CDR3 region has the DNA TGTGCCAGCAGCTCAAGGGGTCGCAATAACTACGAGCAGTACTTC.

The rearrangement links TRBV10-3 to TRBJ2-5; 12 positions agree with TRBD1. Germline V gene sequence: CDR1 ENHRY, CDR2 SYGVKD. The CDR3 loop spans 14 amino acids. With 6 bases clipped from V and 5 bases from J, the junction kept 4 bases outside the gene matches. The CDR3 bases are TGTGCCATCAGGGGGACAGGGGGCCAGGAGACCCAGTACTTC. This translates into CAIRGTGGQETQYF.

Regarding this clone: The identical CDR3 is also encoded by other nucleotide sequences in the sample. This chain uses TRBV15 with TRBJ1-5; tentative D call: TRBD1 (5 bases). Germline CDR1 LNHNV, CDR2 YYDKDF (reference sequence). V lost 0 bases to trimming and J lost 6 bases, with 12 bases between them. The CDR3 runs 15 residues. The CDR3 coding sequence is TGTGCCACCAGCAGAGATCGGGGGAGCGGTCAGCCCCAGCATTTT. This gives the protein CATSRDRGSGQPQHF.

The chain joins TRBV4-3 to TRBJ2-2; maybe TRBD1 (5 bases). V was cut by 1 base and J by 7 bases, with 16 bases left in between. Germline CDR1 reads LGHNA; CDR2 reads YSLEER. The CDR3 extends over 16 amino acids. CDR3 nucleotides: TGCGCCAGCAGCCAAGTGTGGGGCCTGGGGATCGGGGAGCTGTTTTTT. Its translation is CASSQVWGLGIGELFF.

Regarding this clone: The sample has other DNA sequences that encode this CDR3 too. The chain joins TRBV27 to TRBJ1-5, with D possibly matching TRBD1 (6 bases). CDR3 size: 12 residues. Germline CDR1 reads MNHEY; CDR2 reads SMNVEV (reference sequence). V shed 4 bases and J shed 6 bases, with 7 bases lying between them. This chain's CDR3 is CASSSRGQPQHF. CDR3 nucleotides: TGTGCCAGCAGTTCCAGGGGTCAGCCCCAGCATTTT.

The chain links TRBV16 to TRBJ2-7; 8 nucleotides align to TRBD1. The CDR3 runs 14 residues. In germline, CDR1 is KGHSY, CDR2 FQNENV. V dropped 5 bases and J dropped 0; count of bases not matched to a gene: 3. For the CDR3, the DNA is TGTGCCAGCAGCGACGGGACAGGCTCCTACGAGCAGTACTTC. The encoded protein is CASSDGTGSYEQYF.

The chain has TRBV7-3 and TRBJ1-5; D ambiguous. V lost 2 bases, J lost 3 bases, and 20 bases lay in between. Per germline, CDR1 SGHTA and CDR2 FQGTGA. The CDR3 sequence is 18 residues long. For the CDR3, the DNA is TGTGCCAGCAGCTTATACGGCTTTGGGTCGGATCCCAATCAGCCCCAGCATTTT. It encodes CASSLYGFGSDPNQPQHF.

The V call is TRBV7-8, the J call TRBJ2-2; D is unresolved. V dropped 5 bases and J dropped 1 base, with 20 bases sitting between them. The CDR3 is 18 residues long. Germline lookup yields CDR1 SGHVS and CDR2 FQNEAQ. The CDR3 loop is CASSPVAPRSRNTGELFF. CDR3 DNA sequence: TGTGCCAGCAGCCCAGTGGCTCCTCGTTCTAGGAACACCGGGGAGCTGTTTTTT.

The rearrangement uses TRBV9 and TRBJ2-1, with D maybe TRBD1 (6 bases). Germline V CDR1 and CDR2: SGDLS, YYNGEE. The CDR3 is 15 amino acids. V was trimmed by 4 bases and J by 4 bases, leaving 15 bases between them. This CDR3 reads CASSPSGARYNEQFF. The CDR3 coding sequence is TGTGCCAGCAGCCCATCAGGGGCGCGGTACAATGAGCAGTTCTTC.

The chain combines TRBV7-7 with TRBJ2-6; D gene uncertain. The CDR3 runs 18 residues. Germline V gives CDR1 SSHAT, CDR2 FNYEAQ (reference sequence). V lost 7 bases and J 0 bases, leaving 19 bases between the germline ends. CDR3 DNA: TGTGCCAGCACCCCACTCCTGGGCCCTAGCTCTGGGGCCAACGTCCTGACTTTC. Protein: CASTPLLGPSSGANVLTF.

The chain links TRBV4-1 to TRBJ2-1; 10 positions agree with TRBD2. Losses at the gene ends were 5 bases for V and 8 bases for J; bases not matched to a gene: 18. This CDR3 has 18 residues. Germline loops: CDR1 MGHRA, CDR2 YSYEKL. The CDR3 DNA follows: TGCGCCAGCAGCTACTCTAGCGGGAGTCTTTCAAGAGACCATGAGCAGTTCTTC. It specifies CASSYSSGSLSRDHEQFF.